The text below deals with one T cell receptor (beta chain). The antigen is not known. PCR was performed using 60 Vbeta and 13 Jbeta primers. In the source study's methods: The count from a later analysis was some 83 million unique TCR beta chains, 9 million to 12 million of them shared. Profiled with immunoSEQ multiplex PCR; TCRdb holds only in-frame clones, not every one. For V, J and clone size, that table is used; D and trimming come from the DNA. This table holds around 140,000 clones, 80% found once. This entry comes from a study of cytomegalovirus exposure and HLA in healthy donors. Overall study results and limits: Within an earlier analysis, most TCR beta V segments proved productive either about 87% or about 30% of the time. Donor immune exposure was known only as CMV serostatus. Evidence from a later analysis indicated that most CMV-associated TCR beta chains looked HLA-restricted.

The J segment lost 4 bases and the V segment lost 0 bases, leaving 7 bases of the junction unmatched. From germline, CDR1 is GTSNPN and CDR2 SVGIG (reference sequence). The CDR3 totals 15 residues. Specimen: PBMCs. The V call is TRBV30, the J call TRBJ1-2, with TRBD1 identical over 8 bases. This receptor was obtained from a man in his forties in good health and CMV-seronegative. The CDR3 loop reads CAWSVGYRGTYGYTF. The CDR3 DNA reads TGTGCCTGGAGTGTAGGCTACAGGGGGACCTATGGCTACACCTTC.